Listed here is a single TCR beta chain. This sample is part of a study of blood T cell repertoires in COVID-19. Study as a whole: Spain, Italy and the United States supplied samples that represented acute and convalescent COVID-19.

Original handling: Amplification of reference gene primers was used by the study to estimate nucleated cell counts. Profiling relied on immunoSEQ multiplex PCR, and the TCRdb table lists in-frame clones only, not all of them. V, J and clone size were drawn from that table, and D and trimming were deduced from the DNA. The data contain around 150,000 clones, approximately 81% of them seen just once; the ten biggest clones take up 3% to 3.5%. The CDR3 length is 18 residues. Trimming removed 4 bases from V and 6 bases from J; junction bases left unmatched: 10. CDR1 and CDR2 (germline): LGHDT, YNNKEL (reference sequence).

Sequenced material: peripheral blood. The origin of this receptor is a human donor with acute or convalescent COVID-19. The donor label of this sample is uncertain. J is TRBJ2-2 and V is TRBV3-1 (or the pseudogene TRBV3-2); 14 nucleotides match TRBD2. CDR3 sequence reads: CASSRGLAGGGPAGELFF. The CDR3 DNA is TGTGCCAGCAGCCGCGGACTAGCGGGGGGTGGTCCGGCCGGGGAGCTGTTTTTT.